This T cell receptor (beta chain) was captured in a study of blood T cell repertoires in COVID-19. Study in general: Both acute and convalescent COVID-19 samples were obtained from the United States, Italy and Spain.

Enrolled through a virtual design, the participants were between roughly 18 and 90 years of age and came from under 25 US areas. Cohort 3 donors counted as recovered after two negative PCRs, clearance, or resolved symptoms. The V gene's germline CDR1 is SGHDT and CDR2 YYEEEE. V lost 1 base, J lost 0 bases, and 14 bases lay in between. The CDR3 is made up of 17 amino acids. The assay was immunoSEQ multiplex PCR, and TCRdb's table has in-frame clones only and misses some. In the table there are 430,000 or so clones, approximately 90% of which are singletons. This sequence originates from a woman in her thirties or forties who had recovered from COVID-19. Material for sequencing was PBMCs or T cells enriched from blood (not recorded which). The chain joins TRBV5-6 to TRBJ1-3, with D tentatively TRBD1 (6 bases). CDR3 in DNA: TGTGCCAGCAGCTTGCCGGGGGGCGAAAGCTCTGGAAACACCATATATTTT. It codes for CASSLPGGESSGNTIYF.